The T cell receptor (beta chain) under discussion was sequenced for a study of blood T cell repertoires in COVID-19. Turning to the study itself: Specimens from acute and convalescent COVID-19 originated in the United States, Italy and Spain. The analysed material was cDNA or gDNA that came from T cells, B-cell-depleted T cells, or PBMCs.

This clone has only one observation. The germline V gene has CDR1 MNHEY and CDR2 SVGAGI. The CDR3 runs 14 residues. V dropped 5 bases and J dropped 1; count of bases not matched to a gene: 4. As handled by the study authors: The assay estimated nucleated cells by amplifying reference gene primers. Repertoires were generated with immunoSEQ multiplex PCR, while TCRdb's copy carries only in-frame clones and drops some. V and J calls and clone size are copied from that table; D and trimming were computed from the DNA. The table shows more than 70,000 clones, with approximately 88% occurring only once. The chain couples TRBV6-5 to TRBJ2-5, with 7 bases identical to TRBD1. Source material: peripheral blood. This clonotype was sampled from a man in his forties or fifties with active COVID-19. CDR3 residues: CASSQGVLQETQYF. The CDR3 DNA reads as TGTGCCAGCAGTCAGGGGGTTCTCCAAGAGACCCAGTACTTC.